Following are 28 T cell receptor beta chains from one sample sequenced in a study of cytomegalovirus exposure and HLA in healthy donors. Vbeta (60) and Jbeta (13) primers were used in the PCR. This table comes from immunoSEQ multiplex PCR, and its TCRdb copy is limited to in-frame clones, with some not included. The sample lists 120,000 to 150,000 clones; about 80% were seen once. Sequencing used PBMCs. The receptors originated from a male donor in good health and CMV-seronegative.

The genes are TRBV7-2 and TRBJ1-3, with D unresolved. The CDR3 sequence is 15 residues long. Germline values: CDR1 SGHTA, CDR2 FQGNSA. V was shortened by 1 base and J by 0 bases, with 7 bases between the two germline ends. This CDR3 reads CASSLDSHSGNTIYF. As DNA, the CDR3 is TGTGCCAGCAGCTTAGACAGCCACTCTGGAAACACCATATATTTT.

V and J are TRBV6-6 and TRBJ2-7; D perhaps matches TRBD1 (6 bases). CDR3 length equals 12 residues. Trimming removed 5 bases from V and 6 bases from J, with 11 bases in between. CDR1 and CDR2 from the germline V gene are MNHNY and SVGAGI (reference sequence). CDR3 nucleotides: TGTGCCAGCAGTCCAACAGGGCGCGAGCAGTACTTC. Amino acids: CASSPTGREQYF.

The count of this clone is one. This rearrangement joins TRBV5-6 to TRBJ2-3; D perhaps matches TRBD1 (6 bases). CDR1 is SGHDT, CDR2 YYEEEE, per germline. The germline V and J ends were trimmed by 4 bases and 1 base, with 13 bases remaining between them. This CDR3 comprises 15 residues. In DNA form, the CDR3 reads TGTGCCAGCAGCCGACCTCAGGGGCGCACAGATACGCAGTATTTT. Protein sequence: CASSRPQGRTDTQYF.

The CDR3 reads CASSIGPGQNFYQPQHF. Here the CDR3 DNA reads TGTGCCAGTAGTATAGGCCCCGGACAGAACTTTTATCAGCCCCAGCATTTT. This sequence joins TRBV19 and TRBJ1-5; perhaps TRBD1 as D (6 bases). The V end lost 1 base, the J end lost 5 bases, and 18 bases lay between the germline ends. Germline CDR1 is LNHDA and CDR2 is SQIVND (reference sequence). CDR3 size: 17 residues.

The chain links TRBV7-2 to TRBJ2-5; a weak D match, TRBD1 (6 bases). The V end was cut by 2 bases, the J end by 5 bases, with 12 bases between. This CDR3 has 14 amino acids. Germline assignment: CDR1 SGHTA and CDR2 FQGNSA. CDR3 nucleotides: TGTGCCAGCAGCTTACGGTTTCAGGGGGAGACCCAGTACTTC. Protein: CASSLRFQGETQYF. The whole variable domain, remainder taken from reference TRBV7-2 and TRBJ2-5, is GAGVSQSPSNKVTEKGKDVELRCDPISGHTALYWYRQSLGQGLEFLIYFQGNSAPDKSGLPSDRFSAERTGGSVSTLTIQRTQQEDSAVYLCASSLRFQGETQYFGPGTRLLVL.

V gene TRBV28 combines with J gene TRBJ1-2; D may be TRBD1 (6 bases). Looked up from germline, CDR1 is MDHEN and CDR2 is SYDVKM. V was pared by 7 bases and J by 4 bases, with 16 bases between. This CDR3 is 14 amino acids long. The CDR3 coding sequence is TGTGCCAGCACTCTCCCGGGGGGCCCCTATGGCTACACCTTC. It specifies CASTLPGGPYGYTF.

The V gene is TRBV5-6, the J gene TRBJ1-2; 7 bases fit TRBD1. The germline CDR1 and CDR2 sequences are SGHDT and YYEEEE. V trimming: 4 bases; J trimming: 2 bases; junction bases outside the gene matches: 5. CDR3 length: 14 amino acids. CDR3 loop: CASSRDRANYGYTF. In DNA, the CDR3 is TGTGCCAGCAGCCGCGACAGGGCGAACTATGGCTACACCTTC.

J is TRBJ2-7 and V is TRBV2; 7 bases match TRBD1. Germline CDR1 is SNHLY and CDR2 is FYNNEI. V dropped 8 bases and J dropped 1; count of bases not matched to a gene: 8. The CDR3 covers 14 residues. DNA for the CDR3: TGTGCCAGCCGGTTTGGGACAGTTTCCTACGAGCAGTACTTC. Translating gives CASRFGTVSYEQYF.

This clone has a handful of counts. V gene TRBV27 combines with J gene TRBJ1-1, with D maybe TRBD1 (5 bases). V was pared by 8 bases and J by 0 bases, with 16 bases between. The CDR3 spans 15 residues. Germline V gene sequence: CDR1 MNHEY, CDR2 SMNVEV (reference sequence). The CDR3 spells CASGSLWGVNTEAFF. Here the CDR3 DNA reads TGTGCCAGCGGATCTCTATGGGGGGTGAACACTGAAGCTTTCTTT.

In this sample, this clone turned up a few times. This chain links TRBV9 with TRBJ1-1; D may be TRBD1 (5 bases). The germline CDR1 and CDR2 sequences are SGDLS and YYNGEE. This CDR3 is built from 18 residues. The V end was cut by 4 bases, the J end by 2 bases, with 24 bases between. The CDR3, as DNA: TGTGCCAGCAGCCCGAGTAGGCAGGGATATTCGGCTAACACTGAAGCTTTCTTT. Its protein product is CASSPSRQGYSANTEAFF.

CDR3 sequence: CASSGTSGAQETQYF. CDR3 nucleotide sequence: TGCGCCAGTTCAGGGACTAGCGGGGCCCAGGAGACCCAGTACTTC. The chain recombines TRBV5-1 with TRBJ2-5; 13 positions match TRBD2. The CDR3 spans 15 residues. Germline CDR1 SGHRS, CDR2 YFSETQ. With 8 bases clipped from V and 5 bases from J, the junction kept 9 bases outside the gene matches. The whole variable domain, filled in from reference TRBV5-1 and TRBJ2-5, reads KAGVTQTPRYLIKTRGQQVTLSCSPISGHRSVSWYQQTPGQGLQFLFEYFSETQRNKGNFPGRFSGRQFSNSRSEMNVSTLELGDSALYLCASSGTSGAQETQYFGPGTRLLVL.

This clone turned up a few times. The chain's CDR3 is CASSETGVNGYTF. The CDR3 bases are TGTGCCAGCAGTGAGACAGGGGTGAATGGCTACACCTTC. The gene calls are TRBV2 and TRBJ1-2; 8 nucleotides agree with TRBD1. Germline CDR1 reads SNHLY; CDR2 reads FYNNEI. Trimming at V came to 3 bases and at J to 6 bases, leaving 3 bases not matched to a gene. The CDR3 contains 13 residues.

This clone occurred a few times. The chain is built from TRBV28 and TRBJ1-4; D possibly corresponds to TRBD1 (6 bases). Germline CDR1 and CDR2: MDHEN and SYDVKM. V lost 5 bases and J lost 8, with 24 bases in between. This CDR3 has 17 residues. The CDR3 sequence is CASSPRGGAGMLEKLFF. The CDR3 DNA sequence: TGTGCCAGCAGTCCTAGGGGGGGGGCAGGGATGCTAGAAAAACTGTTTTTT.

This chain joins TRBV28 and TRBJ1-5; D unresolved. CDR1 and CDR2 from the germline V gene are MDHEN and SYDVKM. CDR3 length equals 12 residues. V was shortened by 6 bases and J by 1 base, with 4 bases between the two germline ends. CDR3 loop: CASRGSNQPQHF. CDR3 nucleotide sequence: TGTGCCAGCAGGGGCAGCAATCAGCCCCAGCATTTT. The variable domain in full, completed from reference TRBV28 and TRBJ1-5, reads DVKVTQSSRYLVKRTGEKVFLECVQDMDHENMFWYRQDPGLGLRLIYFSYDVKMKEKGDIPEGYSVSREKKERFSLILESASTNQTSMYLCASRGSNQPQHFGDGTRLSIL.

V usage is TRBV5-1 and J usage is TRBJ2-5; TRBD2 matches at 7 bases. With V trimmed by 5 bases and J by 2 bases, 6 bases remained unmatched. From germline, CDR1 is SGHRS and CDR2 YFSETQ. The CDR3 sequence is 14 residues long. The CDR3 DNA is TGCGCCAGCAGTATGGGGAGGGCACAAGAGACCCAGTACTTC. It codes for CASSMGRAQETQYF.

This clone has only a few counts. The rearrangement links TRBV2 to TRBJ2-5, with 8 bases lining up with TRBD2. Germline V lookup: CDR1 SNHLY, CDR2 FYNNEI. The CDR3 loop spans 16 amino acids. V trimming: 2 bases; J trimming: 6 bases; junction bases outside the gene matches: 11. Here the CDR3 reads CASSEKAAGGRKTQYF. CDR3 coding DNA: TGTGCCAGCAGTGAAAAGGCGGCGGGGGGCCGGAAGACCCAGTACTTC. Full variable domain (remainder filled in from reference TRBV2 and TRBJ2-5): EPEVTQTPSHQVTQMGQEVILRCVPISNHLYFYWYRQILGQKVEFLVSFYNNEISEKSEIFDDQFSVERPDGSNFTLKIRSTKLEDSAMYFCASSEKAAGGRKTQYFGPGTRLLVL.

The chain couples TRBV27 to TRBJ2-6; perhaps TRBD1 as D (5 bases). Between the trimmed V and J ends, which lost 6 bases and 0 bases, there was a span of 21 bases. Germline V gene sequence: CDR1 MNHEY, CDR2 SMNVEV (reference sequence). The CDR3 is 19 residues long. CDR3 residues: CASRQVKVSSTSGANVLTF. DNA for the CDR3: TGTGCCAGCAGACAGGTGAAAGTTTCGTCTACCTCTGGGGCCAACGTCCTGACTTTC.

In regard to this clone: The junction does not match germline at one end; this may be a read error. This sequence joins TRBV15 and TRBJ1-1; a possible D gene is TRBD1 (5 bases). Germline V gene data show CDR1 as LNHNV and CDR2 as YYDKDF (reference sequence). The CDR3 spans 13 residues. CDR3 sequence reads: CAASREWSGSIFF. CDR3 coding DNA: TGTGCCGCCAGCAGAGAGTGGTCAGGGTCGATTTTCTTT. Together with reference TRBV15 and TRBJ1-1, the CDR3 gives the full variable domain: DAMVIQNPRYQVTQFGKPVTLSCSQTLNHNVMYWYQQKSSQAPKLLFHYYDKDFNNEADTPDNFQSRRPNTSFCFLDIRSPGLGDTAMYLCAASREWSGSIFFGQGTRLTVV.

This clone showed up just a few times. The chain combines TRBV28 with TRBJ2-5; 12 bases are shared with TRBD2. The DNA end favors TRBJ2-7, so the J call may be wrong. The CDR3 runs 14 residues. Per the germline V gene, CDR1 is MDHEN and CDR2 is SYDVKM. In nucleotides, the CDR3 is TGTGCCAGCAGTTCTAGCGGGGGGGCCTACGAGCAGTACTTC. Protein sequence: CASSSSGGAYEQYF.

This clone is a singleton in its sample. The chain is built from TRBV7-9 and TRBJ1-2; TRBD1 matches 7 bases. Trimming cost V 7 bases and J 8 bases; bases outside gene matches: 10. The CDR3 length is 13 residues. In germline, CDR1 is SEHNR, CDR2 FQNEAQ (reference sequence). CDR3 nucleotides: TGTGCCAGCACCGCCCGACAGGGAGGCGGCTACACCTTC. Translated, it gives CASTARQGGGYTF.

The chain is built from TRBV30 and TRBJ1-2, with D perhaps matching TRBD1 (5 bases). This CDR3 is built from 14 residues. CDR1 is GTSNPN, CDR2 SVGIG, per germline (reference sequence). Trimming left V 0 bases short and J 4 bases short, with 12 bases between. DNA for the CDR3: TGTGCCTGGAGTGTACTCGGGGGAATCTATGGCTACACCTTC. Protein sequence: CAWSVLGGIYGYTF.

A single count supports this clone. This chain uses TRBV10-1 with TRBJ2-5; 11 nucleotides match TRBD2. The CDR3 covers 16 residues. Trimming removed 2 bases from V and 2 bases from J; junction bases left unmatched: 4. Germline loops: CDR1 WNHNN, CDR2 SYGVQD (reference sequence). The CDR3 here is CASSEASGGSQETQYF. The CDR3 region has the DNA TGCGCCAGCAGTGAGGCTAGCGGGGGGTCACAAGAGACCCAGTACTTC.

The CDR3, as DNA: TGCGCCAGCAGCCAAAGTCGGAGTGACAGGGTGGGAACTAATGAAAAACTGTTTTTT. This encodes CASSQSRSDRVGTNEKLFF. This chain links TRBV4-3 with TRBJ1-4; 7 nucleotides align to TRBD1. The ends lost 2 bases at V and 1 base at J; junction bases unmatched: 13. This CDR3 is 19 amino acids long. Germline-derived CDR1 and CDR2 are LGHNA and YSLEER.

This clone appeared a single time. V gene TRBV7-9 combines with J gene TRBJ1-6; D is possibly TRBD1 (5 bases). The CDR3 is 15 residues long. The V and J ends lost 4 bases and 6 bases respectively, with 13 bases between them. In germline, CDR1 is SEHNR, CDR2 FQNEAQ (reference sequence). In nucleotides, the CDR3 is TGTGCCAGCAGCTCGACAGTGAACCTTAATTCACCCCTCCACTTT. It codes for CASSSTVNLNSPLHF.

The V gene is TRBV7-7, the J gene TRBJ2-2; no clear D. Trimming removed 5 bases from V and 8 bases from J, with 12 bases in between. Looked up from germline, CDR1 is SSHAT and CDR2 is FNYEAQ (reference sequence). This CDR3 has 13 residues. This chain's CDR3 is CASSVVYGGELFF. CDR3 DNA: TGTGCCAGCAGCGTCGTCTATGGTGGGGAGCTGTTTTTT.

Details on this clone: At the DNA level, this CDR3 is encoded by other sequences in the same sample as well. This rearrangement joins TRBV10-3 to TRBJ2-7, with 9 bases fitting TRBD1. J lost 3 bases, V lost 2 bases, and 11 bases had no gene match. The CDR3 is made up of 17 amino acids. CDR1 is ENHRY, CDR2 SYGVKD, per germline. The DNA of the CDR3 is TGTGCCATCAGTGAGCGGTATCCGACAGGGGGGAACTACGAGCAGTACTTC. Protein sequence: CAISERYPTGGNYEQYF.

The rearrangement uses TRBV4-1 and TRBJ2-5; D is undetermined. This CDR3 has 15 amino acids. CDR1 MGHRA and CDR2 YSYEKL come from the germline V gene. V lost 0 bases and J 2 bases, leaving 10 bases between the germline ends. The CDR3 DNA sequence: TGCGCCAGCAGCCAAGAGGGTCGGAGACAAGAGACCCAGTACTTC. This codes for CASSQEGRRQETQYF.

The genes are TRBV5-8 and TRBJ1-4; D unclear. Trimming cost V 2 bases and J 8 bases, with 16 bases left between them. CDR1 and CDR2 from the germline V gene are SGHTS and YDEGEE. The CDR3 length is 15 residues. CDR3 bases: TGTGCCAGCAGCTTTATGGGGAGCCTGGAGGAAAAACTGTTTTTT. This encodes CASSFMGSLEEKLFF.